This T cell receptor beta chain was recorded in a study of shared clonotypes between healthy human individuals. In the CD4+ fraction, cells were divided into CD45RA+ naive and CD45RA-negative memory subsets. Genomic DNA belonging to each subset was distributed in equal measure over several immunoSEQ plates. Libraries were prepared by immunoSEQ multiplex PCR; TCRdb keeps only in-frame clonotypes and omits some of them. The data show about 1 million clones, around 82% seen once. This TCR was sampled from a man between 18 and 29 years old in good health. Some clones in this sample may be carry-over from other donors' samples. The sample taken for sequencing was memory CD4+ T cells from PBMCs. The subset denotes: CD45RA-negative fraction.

This CDR3 is CASRMSYGYTF. As DNA, the CDR3 is TGTGCCAGTCGCATGAGCTATGGCTACACCTTC. V is TRBV28 and J is TRBJ1-2; D is unresolved. Germline CDR1 is MDHEN and CDR2 is SYDVKM. The V and J ends lost 9 bases and 4 bases respectively, with 9 bases between them. The CDR3 has 11 amino acids.